A selection of T cell receptor beta chains follows, all from one sample in a study of blood T cell repertoires in COVID-19. Measured with immunoSEQ multiplex PCR; TCRdb has only the in-frame clones, and not every one. The sample has about 39,000 clones, roughly 80% seen once. The material sequenced was peripheral blood. These TCRs come from a man in his 60s in a cohort sampled during active COVID-19. The CDR3 runs from the conserved cysteine through the conserved F or W. The D gene is left open where the match is weak. For some rows the clone size is stated as once, few or many, or as a class when expanded; others skip it.

J | D | V | size | DNA | CDR3
TRBJ1-4 | TRBD1 | TRBV6-6 | . | TGTGCCAGCAGTGTGGACAGGGCTAATGAAAAACTGTTTTTT | CASSVDRANEKLFF
TRBJ2-7 | . | TRBV12-3/TRBV12-4 | . | TGTGCCAGCGCATGGAGGGGCTACGAGCAGTACTTC | CASAWRGYEQYF
TRBJ2-7 | TRBD1 | TRBV7-2 | . | TGTGCCAGCAGCACCCGAGCAGGACAGGGTTACGAGCAGTACTTC | CASSTRAGQGYEQYF
TRBJ2-1 | TRBD1 | TRBV10-3 | . | TGTGCCATCAGTGAACCCGGACAGGGTTCCTACAATGAGCAGTTCTTC | CAISEPGQGSYNEQFF
TRBJ1-2 | TRBD1 | TRBV18 | few | TGTGCCAGCTCAATTGACAGGGCCAACTATGGCTACACCTTC | CASSIDRANYGYTF
TRBJ2-3 | TRBD2 | TRBV7-2 | . | TGTGCCAGCAGCTCGTGGACTAGCGCGGATACGCAGTATTTT | CASSSWTSADTQYF
TRBJ2-2 | . | TRBV5-1 | . | TGCGCCAGCAGGCCCCTGACGGTCCGGGGAAACACCGGGGAGCTGTTTTTT | CASRPLTVRGNTGELFF
TRBJ2-3 | . | TRBV5-1 | . | TGCGCCAGCAGCTCGGAAGGCCATGACTCAGATACGCAGTATTTT | CASSSEGHDSDTQYF
TRBJ1-4 | . | TRBV6-4 | . | TGTGCCAGCAGTGACAACGCGGGGAAGAATGAAAAACTGTTTTTT | CASSDNAGKNEKLFF
TRBJ1-3 | . | TRBV9 | . | TGTGCCAGCAGCGTCGATGCCTCTACCCGCTCTGGAAACACCATATATTTT | CASSVDASTRSGNTIYF
TRBJ1-1 | . | TRBV6-5 | . | TGTGCCAGCAGACAGAAATTGATGAACACTGAAGCTTTCTTT | CASRQKLMNTEAFF
TRBJ2-1 | . | TRBV10-3 | . | TGTGCCATCAGTGATCGGGAGAGCCCTTACAATGAGCAGTTCTTC | CAISDRESPYNEQFF
TRBJ2-5 | TRBD2 | TRBV5-6 | . | TGTGCCAGCAGCCTAAGGAGCGGGGGGAGGGAGACCCAGTACTTC | CASSLRSGGRETQYF
TRBJ2-5 | TRBD1 | TRBV7-2 | . | TGTGCCAGCAGCTTAGGACAGGGCCAGGAGACCCAGTACTTC | CASSLGQGQETQYF
TRBJ2-1 | . | TRBV3-1/TRBV3-2 | . | TGTGCCAGCAGCCAAGGGACTACCTCCTACAATGAGCAGTTCTTC | CASSQGTTSYNEQFF
TRBJ1-2 | . | TRBV29-1 | . | TGCAGCGTTGACAGGGGTTACTATGACGGCTACACCTTC | CSVDRGYYDGYTF
TRBJ2-2 | TRBD2 | TRBV9 | . | TGTGCCAGCAGCGTAGGAGGAGCGGGGTACGGGGAGCTGTTTTTT | CASSVGGAGYGELFF
TRBJ2-7 | TRBD1 | TRBV5-5 | . | TGTGCCAGCAGCTTACCGGGACAGGGTGCGGGAGAGCAGTACTTC | CASSLPGQGAGEQYF
TRBJ2-2 | TRBD1 | TRBV14 | . | TGTGCCAGCAGCCGTGGACAGGGGGCGGTCACCGGGGAGCTGTTTTTT | CASSRGQGAVTGELFF
TRBJ2-5 | . | TRBV5-1 | once | TGCGCCAGCAACCAGGGAGCGGGCGGGGAGACCCAGTACTTC | CASNQGAGGETQYF
TRBJ2-1 | TRBD2 | TRBV11-2 | . | TGTGCCAGCAGCTTAGGTTTGCTAGCGGGAGGGTGCAATGAGCAGTTCTTC | CASSLGLLAGGCNEQFF
TRBJ2-7 | TRBD2 | TRBV2 | . | TGTGCCAGCAGTGAAGCGCTTGGCGGGGGGACCTACGAGCAGTACTTC | CASSEALGGGTYEQYF
TRBJ1-2 | . | TRBV4-3 | once | TGCGCCAGCAGCCAAGGAGGGGGTGGCTACACCTTC | CASSQGGGGYTF
TRBJ2-7 | . | TRBV27 | . | TGTGCCAGCAGTTCATCCAGCTCCTACGAGCAGTACTTC | CASSSSSSYEQYF
TRBJ2-7 | TRBD1 | TRBV4-3 | . | TGCGCCAGCAGCCAAGATCCGGCAGGGGGTAGCTCCTACGAGCAGTACTTC | CASSQDPAGGSSYEQYF
TRBJ2-7 | TRBD2 | TRBV7-2 | . | TGTGCCAGCAGCTTAGCCGGGAGGGCCCTCGAGCAGTACTTC | CASSLAGRALEQYF
TRBJ2-5 | . | TRBV9 | . | TGTGCCAGCAACAGACAGGTCCACCGAGAGACCCAGTACTTC | CASNRQVHRETQYF
TRBJ2-1 | TRBD2 | TRBV6-6 | . | TGTGCCAGCAGATTGAGCGGGAACGAGCAGTTCTTC | CASRLSGNEQFF